These 21 T cell receptor beta chains originate from one sample sequenced in a study of blood T cell repertoires in COVID-19. The data were produced by immunoSEQ multiplex PCR, yet TCRdb's version contains in-frame clones alone and is incomplete. Of roughly 200,000 clones in the sample, roughly 89% were seen once. The specimen sequenced was peripheral blood. These receptors were collected from a man aged 35 to 55 with acute or convalescent COVID-19.

The chain employs TRBV2 and TRBJ1-4; unclear D gene. V was pared by 4 bases and J by 5 bases, with 14 bases between. CDR3 size: 15 residues. In germline, CDR1 is SNHLY, CDR2 FYNNEI. As DNA, the CDR3 is TGTGCCAGCAGTGTTGGGTCGCGGCTAAATGAAAAACTGTTTTTT. Residues: CASSVGSRLNEKLFF. Full variable domain (outside the CDR3, taken from reference TRBV2 and TRBJ1-4): EPEVTQTPSHQVTQMGQEVILRCVPISNHLYFYWYRQILGQKVEFLVSFYNNEISEKSEIFDDQFSVERPDGSNFTLKIRSTKLEDSAMYFCASSVGSRLNEKLFFGSGTQLSVL.

CDR3 residues: CASGLRQGADTQYF. The CDR3 coding sequence is TGTGCTAGTGGTTTGAGACAGGGAGCAGATACGCAGTATTTT. The chain links TRBV12-5 to TRBJ2-3; 7 nucleotides align to TRBD1. The CDR3 covers 14 residues. The germline V gene has CDR1 LGHNT and CDR2 FRNRAP. Unmatched junction bases numbered 3, after V lost 2 bases and J lost 4 bases.

This sequence joins TRBV2 and TRBJ2-3; TRBD1 matches 9 bases. From germline, CDR1 is SNHLY and CDR2 FYNNEI. Unmatched junction bases numbered 6, after V lost 7 bases and J lost 4 bases. CDR3 length equals 14 residues. This chain's CDR3 is CASNGDRDADTQYF. CDR3 DNA: TGTGCCAGCAACGGGGACAGGGACGCAGATACGCAGTATTTT.

V gene TRBV10-3 combines with J gene TRBJ2-2; TRBD2 might be the D (5 bases). V lost 1 base and J lost 4, with 13 bases in between. Germline loops: CDR1 ENHRY, CDR2 SYGVKD. This CDR3 has 16 residues. The CDR3 DNA reads as TGTGCCATCAGTGAGTTAGGTCCGGGGTCCACCGGGGAGCTGTTTTTT. Translating it yields CAISELGPGSTGELFF.

The chain combines TRBV5-1 with TRBJ1-4; a possible D gene is TRBD1 (6 bases). CDR3 size: 14 residues. Germline CDR1 and CDR2: SGHRS and YFSETQ. Trimming took 3 bases from V and 7 from J, leaving 13 bases between them. In nucleotides, the CDR3 is TGCGCCAGCAGCTCAGGGGATCGGCGTGAAAAACTGTTTTTT. This codes for CASSSGDRREKLFF.

As to this clone: The same CDR3 arises from other DNA sequences in this sample as well. The rearrangement links TRBV9 to TRBJ2-3, with D possibly matching TRBD2 (5 bases). The germline gives CDR1 SGDLS, CDR2 YYNGEE. The V and J ends lost 0 bases and 0 bases respectively, with 11 bases between them. The CDR3 covers 16 residues. The CDR3 here is CASSVAAGASTDTQYF. The CDR3 DNA follows: TGTGCCAGCAGCGTAGCCGCGGGTGCTAGCACAGATACGCAGTATTTT.

The J gene is TRBJ2-4, the V gene TRBV15; D is ambiguous. The V gene's germline CDR1 is LNHNV and CDR2 YYDKDF (reference sequence). V gave up 0 bases and J gave up 0 bases, with 6 bases separating them. This CDR3 region has 15 residues. CDR3 sequence: CATSRDSQAKNIQYF. The CDR3 DNA reads TGTGCCACCAGCAGAGATAGTCAAGCCAAAAACATTCAGTACTTC.

The chain uses TRBV27 and TRBJ2-3, with 10 bases aligning to TRBD1. This CDR3 region has 14 residues. Germline CDR1 and CDR2: MNHEY and SMNVEV (reference sequence). The ends lost 3 bases at V and 5 bases at J; junction bases unmatched: 2. CDR3 amino acids: CASSFGTGVDTQYF. In DNA, the CDR3 is TGTGCCAGCAGTTTTGGGACAGGGGTAGATACGCAGTATTTT.

The CDR3 DNA sequence: TGTGCCAGCAGTTTCACCGGGACTCGCACCGGGGAGCTGTTTTTT. This translates into CASSFTGTRTGELFF. This rearrangement joins TRBV13 to TRBJ2-2; weak D call: TRBD2 (6 bases). CDR3 length equals 15 residues. The V gene's germline CDR1 is PRHDT and CDR2 FYEKMQ (reference sequence). Deletions cut 6 bases from V and 4 bases from J, with 15 bases between.

The chain has TRBV12-3 or TRBV12-4 and TRBJ2-7; TRBD2 might be the D (5 bases). V shed 7 bases and J shed 4 bases, with 14 bases lying between them. The CDR3 spans 13 residues. The CDR3 DNA reads as TGTGCCAGCATCAAGGGAGTAGGGTACGAGCAGTACTTC. This encodes CASIKGVGYEQYF.

The V call is TRBV7-6, the J call TRBJ1-5; unclear D gene. Germline CDR1 is SGHVS and CDR2 is FNYEAQ. The CDR3 sequence is 16 residues long. V lost 5 bases, J lost 3 bases, and 17 bases lay in between. The CDR3 DNA reads as TGTGCCAGCAGCCGAGTCCTAGTTGGAGACAATCAGCCCCAGCATTTT. Its translation: CASSRVLVGDNQPQHF.

The chain joins TRBV27 to TRBJ1-5; 8 bases agree with TRBD1. The CDR3 consists of 14 residues. J lost 6 bases, V lost 5 bases, and 6 bases had no gene match. Per germline, CDR1 MNHEY and CDR2 SMNVEV (reference sequence). This CDR3 reads CASSADRVGQPQHF. Here the CDR3 DNA reads TGTGCCAGCAGTGCGGACAGGGTCGGTCAGCCCCAGCATTTT.

This chain joins TRBV25-1 and TRBJ1-1, with a weak D call TRBD1 (5 bases). The CDR3 has 13 residues. Trimming left V 3 bases short and J 5 bases short, with 10 bases between. CDR1 is MGHDK, CDR2 SYGVNS, per germline. CDR3 nucleotides: TGTGCCAGCAGTGAGGGACTCCGGACTGAAGCTTTCTTT. Its protein product is CASSEGLRTEAFF.

The rearrangement links TRBV5-4 to TRBJ1-2, with D uncertain. V shed 0 bases and J shed 3 bases, with 6 bases lying between them. From germline, CDR1 is SGHNT and CDR2 YYREEE (reference sequence). This CDR3 comprises 13 residues. The CDR3 DNA reads TGTGCCAGCAGCTTGGGGCGGGACTATGGCTACACCTTC. Encoded protein: CASSLGRDYGYTF.

The chain carries TRBV9 and TRBJ2-7, with TRBD2 identical over 7 bases. The CDR3 runs 15 residues. Germline loops: CDR1 SGDLS, CDR2 YYNGEE. Trimming removed 0 bases from V and 5 bases from J; junction bases left unmatched: 8. The DNA for the CDR3 is TGTGCCAGCAGCGTAGTGTCCGGGGGGATCGACGAGCAGTACTTC. Translation gives CASSVVSGGIDEQYF.

The chain carries TRBV28 and TRBJ1-1; D may be TRBD1 (6 bases). Trimming stripped 10 bases from V and 1 base from J, with 13 bases between. Germline V CDR1 and CDR2: MDHEN, SYDVKM. The CDR3 extends over 13 amino acids. The chain's CDR3 is CATRDTWNTEAFF. As DNA, the CDR3 is TGTGCCACCAGGGACACCTGGAACACTGAAGCTTTCTTT. Looking up the rest from reference TRBV28 and TRBJ1-1 gives the full variable domain: DVKVTQSSRYLVKRTGEKVFLECVQDMDHENMFWYRQDPGLGLRLIYFSYDVKMKEKGDIPEGYSVSREKKERFSLILESASTNQTSMYLCATRDTWNTEAFFGQGTRLTVV.

The genes are TRBV18 and TRBJ1-5; possible D gene TRBD1, 5 bases. The CDR3 loop spans 15 amino acids. Trimming pared 3 bases from V and 3 bases from J, leaving 12 bases between. Germline-derived CDR1 and CDR2 are KGHSH and LQKENI. In nucleotides, the CDR3 is TGTGCCAGCTCACCGGATGGGGCTAACAATCAGCCCCAGCATTTT. It is translated as CASSPDGANNQPQHF.

V is TRBV6-2 or TRBV6-3 and J is TRBJ2-5; 8 nucleotides agree with TRBD2. This CDR3 is built from 15 residues. Trimming cost V 1 base and J 5 bases; bases outside gene matches: 6. Germline lookup yields CDR1 MNHEY and CDR2 SVGEGT. The CDR3 is CASSYYGGAGETQYF. As DNA, the CDR3 is TGTGCCAGCAGTTACTACGGGGGGGCCGGCGAGACCCAGTACTTC.

The J gene is TRBJ2-5, the V gene TRBV5-6, with D tentatively TRBD1 (6 bases). The V end was cut by 1 base, the J end by 4 bases, with 14 bases between. The CDR3 runs to 15 residues. Germline V lookup: CDR1 SGHDT, CDR2 YYEEEE. CDR3 sequence (DNA): TGTGCCAGCAGCTTGAGGATGACAGGCGGAGAGACCCAGTACTTC. It translates to CASSLRMTGGETQYF.

The chain links TRBV9 to TRBJ2-2; 11 bases line up with TRBD2. The V gene end was trimmed by 4 bases and the J gene end by 0 bases; junction bases not matched to a gene: 5. In germline, CDR1 is SGDLS, CDR2 YYNGEE. This CDR3 contains 17 residues. This CDR3 reads CASSTPGLAANTGELFF. CDR3 nucleotides: TGTGCCAGCAGCACTCCGGGACTAGCGGCGAACACCGGGGAGCTGTTTTTT.

This chain links TRBV3-1 (or the pseudogene TRBV3-2) with TRBJ1-2, with D hard to call. V lost 1 base and J 4 bases, leaving 7 bases between the germline ends. This CDR3 has 13 amino acids. From germline, CDR1 is LGHDT and CDR2 YNNKEL (reference sequence). The chain's CDR3 is CASSQGEGYGYTF. CDR3 bases: TGTGCCAGCAGCCAAGGGGAGGGCTATGGCTACACCTTC.